Listed below are T cell receptor beta chains from one sample, sequenced in a study of response to subunit inactivated influenza vaccine. TCRdb re-called the RT-PCR reads through MiXCR, storing one row per CDR3 protein. The sample records over 400,000 distinct CDR3 sequences, 10% to 15% being singletons. The sample was PBMCs from blood, taken more than 35 days after vaccination. The receptors originated from a man in his fifties who received an inactivated influenza vaccine. CDR3s include the opening cysteine and the closing phenylalanine or tryptophan. D genes are given only for firm matches. Only some rows state a clone size, as once, few, many or a class for expanded clones.

clone_size: many
d_call: TRBD2
j_call: TRBJ2-1
v_call: TRBV12-3/TRBV12-4
cdr3_aa: CASSFGGGGPYNEQFF
cdr3_nt: TGTGCCAGCAGTTTTGGAGGCGGGGGGCCCTACAATGAGCAGTTCTTC

clone_size: -
d_call: -
j_call: TRBJ2-3
v_call: TRBV29-1
cdr3_aa: CSVEGRGPDTQYF
cdr3_nt: TGCAGCGTTGAAGGAAGGGGCCCAGATACGCAGTATTTT

clone_size: -
d_call: TRBD1
j_call: TRBJ2-6
v_call: TRBV12-3/TRBV12-4
cdr3_aa: CASSPSTGGEGANVLTF
cdr3_nt: TGTGCCAGCAGCCCCTCCACAGGGGGAGAGGGGGCCAACGTCCTGACTTTC

clone_size: -
d_call: -
j_call: TRBJ2-1
v_call: TRBV6-4
cdr3_aa: CASGLWELEQFF
cdr3_nt: TGTGCCAGCGGCCTTTGGGAGCTTGAGCAGTTCTTC

clone_size: -
d_call: TRBD1
j_call: TRBJ2-7
v_call: TRBV20-1
cdr3_aa: CSARDGQGDYEQYF
cdr3_nt: TGCAGTGCTAGAGATGGACAGGGAGATTACGAGCAGTACTTC

clone_size: many
d_call: -
j_call: TRBJ1-5
v_call: TRBV6-2/TRBV6-3
cdr3_aa: CASRVNVQGLSNQPQHF
cdr3_nt: TGTGCCAGCAGAGTAAACGTCCAGGGACTTAGCAATCAGCCCCAGCATTTT

clone_size: -
d_call: -
j_call: TRBJ2-5
v_call: TRBV12-3/TRBV12-4
cdr3_aa: CASSLPGKQETQYF
cdr3_nt: TGTGCCAGCAGTTTACCGGGTAAACAAGAGACCCAGTACTTC

clone_size: few
d_call: -
j_call: TRBJ2-7
v_call: TRBV6-2/TRBV6-3
cdr3_aa: CASSPDSYYEQYF
cdr3_nt: TGTGCCAGCAGTCCCGACAGCTACTACGAGCAGTACTTC

clone_size: -
d_call: -
j_call: TRBJ2-1
v_call: TRBV28
cdr3_aa: CASSLLTREQFF
cdr3_nt: TGTGCCAGCAGTCTCCTGACCCGGGAGCAGTTCTTC

clone_size: few
d_call: TRBD1
j_call: TRBJ1-5
v_call: TRBV6-2/TRBV6-3
cdr3_aa: CASMGQNSNQPQHF
cdr3_nt: TGTGCCAGCATGGGACAGAATAGCAATCAGCCCCAGCATTTT

clone_size: -
d_call: TRBD2
j_call: TRBJ2-7
v_call: TRBV28
cdr3_aa: CASRTHSGKQYF
cdr3_nt: TGTGCCAGCAGGACTCATAGCGGGAAGCAGTACTTC

clone_size: many
d_call: -
j_call: TRBJ2-7
v_call: TRBV20-1
cdr3_aa: CSASGSTYEQYF
cdr3_nt: TGCAGTGCTAGCGGCAGCACCTACGAGCAGTACTTC

clone_size: -
d_call: TRBD2
j_call: TRBJ2-7
v_call: TRBV7-9
cdr3_aa: CASSHPLTGTSSYEQYF
cdr3_nt: TGTGCCAGCAGCCATCCTCTTACCGGGACTAGCTCCTACGAGCAGTACTTC

clone_size: few
d_call: -
j_call: TRBJ2-7
v_call: TRBV10-3
cdr3_aa: CAISDRESSYEQYF
cdr3_nt: TGTGCCATCAGTGACAGGGAAAGCTCCTACGAGCAGTACTTC

clone_size: many
d_call: -
j_call: TRBJ2-5
v_call: TRBV5-1
cdr3_aa: CASSSKPIGETQYF
cdr3_nt: TGCGCCAGCAGCTCGAAGCCAATCGGAGAGACCCAGTACTTC

clone_size: many
d_call: TRBD1
j_call: TRBJ1-5
v_call: TRBV27
cdr3_aa: CASKPGQRSNQPQHF
cdr3_nt: TGTGCCAGCAAGCCGGGACAGAGGAGCAATCAGCCCCAGCATTTT

clone_size: -
d_call: TRBD1
j_call: TRBJ2-7
v_call: TRBV6-1
cdr3_aa: CASGPYGTGGEQYF
cdr3_nt: TGTGCCAGCGGTCCCTACGGGACAGGGGGCGAGCAGTACTTC

clone_size: -
d_call: TRBD1
j_call: TRBJ1-5
v_call: TRBV6-1
cdr3_aa: CASSEDRGSNQPQHF
cdr3_nt: TGTGCCAGCAGTGAGGACAGGGGGAGCAATCAGCCCCAGCATTTT

clone_size: many
d_call: -
j_call: TRBJ2-5
v_call: TRBV4-1
cdr3_aa: CASSQDRAGQETQYF
cdr3_nt: TGCGCCAGCAGCCAAGATCGGGCAGGACAAGAGACCCAGTACTTC

clone_size: -
d_call: -
j_call: TRBJ2-3
v_call: TRBV11-2
cdr3_aa: CASSVTTHTDTQYF
cdr3_nt: TGTGCCAGCAGCGTAACTACCCACACAGATACGCAGTATTTT

clone_size: -
d_call: TRBD1
j_call: TRBJ2-7
v_call: TRBV5-1
cdr3_aa: CASSSVPGQGYEQYF
cdr3_nt: TGCGCCAGCAGCTCCGTACCGGGACAGGGTTACGAGCAGTACTTC

clone_size: -
d_call: TRBD2
j_call: TRBJ2-2
v_call: TRBV3-1
cdr3_aa: CASSQLSGGAFTGELFF
cdr3_nt: TGTGCCAGCAGCCAGCTTAGCGGGGGGGCCTTCACCGGGGAGCTGTTTTTT

clone_size: few
d_call: -
j_call: TRBJ1-5
v_call: TRBV7-2
cdr3_aa: CASSPGTAHGPQHF
cdr3_nt: TGTGCCAGCAGCCCTGGGACGGCTCATGGGCCCCAGCATTTT

clone_size: many
d_call: -
j_call: TRBJ2-1
v_call: TRBV4-2
cdr3_aa: CASSQDKETEIEDEQFF
cdr3_nt: TGTGCCAGCAGCCAAGACAAGGAGACAGAAATAGAGGATGAGCAGTTCTTC

clone_size: few
d_call: TRBD1
j_call: TRBJ2-6
v_call: TRBV6-2/TRBV6-3
cdr3_aa: CASSRDRGPSGANVLTF
cdr3_nt: TGTGCCAGCAGTCGTGACAGGGGCCCCTCTGGGGCCAACGTCCTGACTTTC

clone_size: many
d_call: -
j_call: TRBJ1-5
v_call: TRBV7-8
cdr3_aa: CASSLTPNSNQPQHF
cdr3_nt: TGTGCCAGCAGCCTTACTCCCAATAGCAATCAGCCCCAGCATTTT

clone_size: -
d_call: TRBD1
j_call: TRBJ2-2
v_call: TRBV7-2
cdr3_aa: CASSLRLRQGTTGELFF
cdr3_nt: TGTGCCAGCAGCTTACGGCTTAGACAGGGAACCACCGGGGAGCTGTTTTTT

clone_size: -
d_call: TRBD1
j_call: TRBJ2-1
v_call: TRBV5-8
cdr3_aa: CASSLRDRALYNEQFF
cdr3_nt: TGTGCCAGCAGCCTCCGGGACAGGGCGCTTTACAATGAGCAGTTCTTC

clone_size: -
d_call: -
j_call: TRBJ1-5
v_call: TRBV28
cdr3_aa: CASSLGLGNQPQHF
cdr3_nt: TGTGCCAGCAGTTTGGGGTTGGGCAATCAGCCCCAGCATTTT

clone_size: many
d_call: -
j_call: TRBJ1-1
v_call: TRBV10-3
cdr3_aa: CAISESPTGRGTEAFF
cdr3_nt: TGTGCCATCAGTGAGTCGCCGACAGGAAGGGGGACTGAAGCTTTCTTT

clone_size: -
d_call: -
j_call: TRBJ2-6
v_call: TRBV10-3
cdr3_aa: CAMSWTSSGANVLTF
cdr3_nt: TGTGCCATGAGCTGGACCAGCTCTGGGGCCAACGTCCTGACTTTC

clone_size: -
d_call: -
j_call: TRBJ2-2
v_call: TRBV5-1
cdr3_aa: CASSRRTENTGELFF
cdr3_nt: TGCGCCAGCAGCCGGAGGACGGAGAACACCGGGGAGCTGTTTTTT

clone_size: -
d_call: -
j_call: TRBJ2-5
v_call: TRBV3-1
cdr3_aa: CASSQEVSETQYF
cdr3_nt: TGTGCCAGCAGCCAAGAGGTATCAGAGACCCAGTACTTC

clone_size: many
d_call: -
j_call: TRBJ1-2
v_call: TRBV7-2
cdr3_aa: CASSLASFNYGYTF
cdr3_nt: TGTGCCAGCAGCTTAGCGTCCTTTAACTATGGCTACACCTTC

clone_size: -
d_call: TRBD2
j_call: TRBJ2-4
v_call: TRBV11-2
cdr3_aa: CASSLVTSGSGNLAKNIQYF
cdr3_nt: TGTGCCAGCAGCTTAGTAACTAGCGGGAGCGGGAACCTAGCCAAAAACATTCAGTACTTC

clone_size: many
d_call: -
j_call: TRBJ2-7
v_call: TRBV5-1
cdr3_aa: CASSLEGQSYEQYF
cdr3_nt: TGCGCCAGCAGCTTGGAAGGACAGTCCTACGAGCAGTACTTC

clone_size: -
d_call: TRBD2
j_call: TRBJ2-1
v_call: TRBV20-1
cdr3_aa: CSATIRLAGVNEQFF
cdr3_nt: TGCAGTGCTACTATCCGACTAGCGGGAGTTAATGAGCAGTTCTTC

clone_size: many
d_call: -
j_call: TRBJ2-1
v_call: TRBV12-3/TRBV12-4
cdr3_aa: CASSLGGWSYNEQFF
cdr3_nt: TGTGCCAGCAGTTTAGGGGGATGGTCCTACAATGAGCAGTTCTTC

clone_size: -
d_call: -
j_call: TRBJ1-5
v_call: TRBV12-3/TRBV12-4
cdr3_aa: CASSTSPGASFQPQHF
cdr3_nt: TGTGCCAGCAGTACGTCCCCCGGGGCCAGCTTTCAGCCCCAGCATTTT

clone_size: few
d_call: -
j_call: TRBJ2-7
v_call: TRBV28
cdr3_aa: CASRSPRGGNSEQYF
cdr3_nt: TGTGCCAGCAGGTCCCCGAGGGGGGGTAATTCCGAGCAGTACTTC

clone_size: -
d_call: -
j_call: TRBJ1-1
v_call: TRBV5-6
cdr3_aa: CASSNRVTNTEAFF
cdr3_nt: TGTGCCAGCAGCAACCGGGTCACCAACACTGAAGCTTTCTTT

clone_size: few
d_call: -
j_call: TRBJ2-1
v_call: TRBV5-4
cdr3_aa: CASSKRGLTGNEQFF
cdr3_nt: TGTGCCAGCAGCAAACGGGGTCTGACCGGCAATGAGCAGTTCTTC

clone_size: -
d_call: -
j_call: TRBJ2-7
v_call: TRBV3-1
cdr3_aa: CASSLTGREQYF
cdr3_nt: TGCGCCAGCAGCTTAACAGGACGGGAGCAGTACTTC

clone_size: few
d_call: TRBD1
j_call: TRBJ2-6
v_call: TRBV29-1
cdr3_aa: CSVGDRGPSSGANVLTF
cdr3_nt: TGCAGCGTTGGTGACAGGGGTCCCTCCTCTGGGGCCAACGTCCTGACTTTC

clone_size: few
d_call: -
j_call: TRBJ2-5
v_call: TRBV7-9
cdr3_aa: CASTSVETQYF
cdr3_nt: TGTGCCAGCACCTCCGTCGAGACCCAGTACTTC

clone_size: -
d_call: TRBD2
j_call: TRBJ2-1
v_call: TRBV4-3
cdr3_aa: CASSRLYLGGLAGGNNEQFF
cdr3_nt: TGCGCCAGCAGCCGGCTTTATTTGGGGGGACTAGCGGGAGGGAACAATGAGCAGTTCTTC

clone_size: -
d_call: -
j_call: TRBJ2-3
v_call: TRBV5-1
cdr3_aa: CASSLGDITDTQYF
cdr3_nt: TGCGCCAGCAGCTTGGGAGACATCACAGATACGCAGTATTTT

clone_size: few
d_call: -
j_call: TRBJ2-6
v_call: TRBV9
cdr3_aa: CASTFPGANVLTF
cdr3_nt: TGTGCCAGCACCTTCCCTGGGGCCAACGTCCTGACTTTC

clone_size: few
d_call: -
j_call: TRBJ2-1
v_call: TRBV19
cdr3_aa: CASSIETGRDEQFF
cdr3_nt: TGTGCCAGTAGTATAGAAACAGGGCGGGATGAGCAGTTCTTC